This T cell receptor (beta chain) was found in a study of breast tumors, draining lymph nodes, adjacent tissues. Study-level points and caveats: The lymph node origin of tumor T cells was framed as consistent with a hypothesis, not demonstrated. Compared with lymph nodes, tumors were less diverse; compared with nontumor tissue, more.

TCRdb itself ran the multiplex PCR reads through MiXCR, one entry per CDR3 protein. The sample holds under 250,000 distinct CDR3 sequences, 32% seen once. Unmatched junction bases numbered 5, after V lost 8 bases and J lost 0 bases. The CDR3 runs 14 residues. Germline lookup yields CDR1 PRHDT and CDR2 FYEKMQ (reference sequence). Breast cancer patients provided tissue from their axillary draining lymph nodes. With respect to this clonotype: Antigen specificity is unknown.

This TCR came from a female donor with breast cancer. Some clones in this sample may be carry-over from other donors' samples. Sequenced sample: axillary lymph node tissue. The rearrangement uses TRBV13 and TRBJ2-5, with 8 bases aligning to TRBD1. CDR3 sequence (DNA): TGTGCCAGCGGATCGACAGGGGACCAAGAGACCCAGTACTTC. This sequence encodes CASGSTGDQETQYF. Combining the CDR3 with reference TRBV13 and TRBJ2-5 gives the whole variable domain AAGVIQSPRHLIKEKRETATLKCYPIPRHDTVYWYQQGPGQDPQFLISFYEKMQSDKGSIPDRFSAQQFSDYHSELNMSSLELGDSALYFCASGSTGDQETQYFGPGTRLLVL.